Listed below are T cell receptor beta chains from one sample, sequenced in a study of blood T cell repertoires in COVID-19. Libraries were prepared by immunoSEQ multiplex PCR; TCRdb keeps only in-frame clonotypes and omits some of them. The repertoire consists of roughly 160,000 clones, with approximately 82% occurring once and the leading ten covering around 18%. The specimen was PBMCs or T cells enriched from blood (not recorded which). The receptors were sampled from a man in his sixties who had recovered from COVID-19. CDR3s include the opening cysteine and the closing phenylalanine or tryptophan. A D gene is named only where the DNA matches it firmly. The listing skips clone size in some rows; elsewhere it reads once, few, many or a size class.

D gene: TRBD1; J gene: TRBJ1-1; CDR3 length: 17; V gene: TRBV5-1; clone size: .; CDR3 DNA: TGCGCCAGCAGCTTGGAGGGACAGGGGGGAGTTGGCACTGAAGCTTTCTTT; CDR3 protein: CASSLEGQGGVGTEAFF
D gene: .; J gene: TRBJ2-2; CDR3 length: 14; V gene: TRBV2; clone size: .; CDR3 DNA: TGTGCCAGCAGTGTACAGGATTGGGGCGGGGAGCTGTTTTTT; CDR3 protein: CASSVQDWGGELFF
D gene: TRBD2; J gene: TRBJ2-1; CDR3 length: 14; V gene: TRBV28; clone size: .; CDR3 DNA: TGTGCCAGCAGCCCGGGGGGGGAATTGGCTGAGCAGTTCTTC; CDR3 protein: CASSPGGELAEQFF
D gene: TRBD1; J gene: TRBJ1-5; CDR3 length: 13; V gene: TRBV19; clone size: .; CDR3 DNA: TGTGCCAGTAGTGAGGGGGCGAGACAGCCCCAGCATTTT; CDR3 protein: CASSEGARQPQHF
D gene: TRBD1; J gene: TRBJ2-3; CDR3 length: 15; V gene: TRBV27; clone size: .; CDR3 DNA: TGTGCCAGCAGCCCGTGGACAGGGGAGAAAGATACGCAGTATTTT; CDR3 protein: CASSPWTGEKDTQYF
D gene: .; J gene: TRBJ2-5; CDR3 length: 14; V gene: TRBV7-9; clone size: few; CDR3 DNA: TGTGCCAGCAGCCCGCCGACACGTCAAGAGACCCAGTACTTC; CDR3 protein: CASSPPTRQETQYF
D gene: .; J gene: TRBJ2-4; CDR3 length: 15; V gene: TRBV3-1/TRBV3-2; clone size: .; CDR3 DNA: TGTGCCAGCAGCCAAGACGGGGGAGCCAAAAACATTCAGTACTTC; CDR3 protein: CASSQDGGAKNIQYF
D gene: .; J gene: TRBJ2-7; CDR3 length: 13; V gene: TRBV10-3; clone size: .; CDR3 DNA: TGTGCCACCCGACTAGACCCTGGCTACGAGCAGTACTTC; CDR3 protein: CATRLDPGYEQYF
D gene: .; J gene: TRBJ2-1; CDR3 length: 17; V gene: TRBV18; clone size: .; CDR3 DNA: TGTGCCAGCTCACCCCTCCCGGGAGCGACGATTTACAATGAGCAGTTCTTC; CDR3 protein: CASSPLPGATIYNEQFF
D gene: .; J gene: TRBJ1-4; CDR3 length: 13; V gene: TRBV19; clone size: many; CDR3 DNA: TGTGCCACTAGGGACGGGAGTAATGAAAAACTGTTTTTT; CDR3 protein: CATRDGSNEKLFF
D gene: TRBD1; J gene: TRBJ1-2; CDR3 length: 16; V gene: TRBV9; clone size: .; CDR3 DNA: TGTGCCAGCAGCGTAGCTTGGGGCGGGACAGGGAACGGCTACACCTTC; CDR3 protein: CASSVAWGGTGNGYTF
D gene: TRBD1; J gene: TRBJ1-1; CDR3 length: 16; V gene: TRBV7-6; clone size: once; CDR3 DNA: TGTGCCAGCAGCCGTGGAATACAGGGGGCGAACACTGAAGCTTTCTTT; CDR3 protein: CASSRGIQGANTEAFF
D gene: TRBD1; J gene: TRBJ2-1; CDR3 length: 16; V gene: TRBV27; clone size: .; CDR3 DNA: TGTGCCAGCAGTCCTCGAGACAGGGCGCGTTGCAATGAGCAGTTCTTC; CDR3 protein: CASSPRDRARCNEQFF
D gene: .; J gene: TRBJ1-1; CDR3 length: 12; V gene: TRBV19; clone size: .; CDR3 DNA: TGTGCCAGTAGATCGGAACTAGCCGAAGCTTTCTTT; CDR3 protein: CASRSELAEAFF
D gene: TRBD1; J gene: TRBJ2-1; CDR3 length: 15; V gene: TRBV5-1; clone size: .; CDR3 DNA: TGCGCCAGCAGCTTGGGGGACAGTATAGACAATGAGCAGTTCTTC; CDR3 protein: CASSLGDSIDNEQFF